The present TCR beta chain was sequenced within a study of blood T cell repertoires in COVID-19. Germline-derived CDR1 and CDR2 are MDHEN and SYDVKM. The V segment lost 4 bases and the J segment 3 bases; nucleotides outside the gene matches: 2. CDR3 length: 14 amino acids. A few counts support this clone. At the DNA level, this CDR3 is encoded by other sequences in the same sample as well. Only in-frame clones appear in the TCRdb table, and some are missing; sequencing was by immunoSEQ multiplex PCR. The sample gives over 90,000 clones, more than 90% of which show up once; 1.9% is in the top ten. The TCR sequence derives from a woman between 45 and 65 years old with COVID-19, enrolled during active disease. Sequencing was carried out using peripheral blood. The chain carries TRBV28 and TRBJ1-3, with 8 bases aligning to TRBD1. CDR3 protein: CASSSTGVGNTIYF. For the CDR3, the DNA is TGTGCCAGCAGTTCGACAGGGGTTGGAAACACCATATATTTT.